Following are 26 T cell receptor beta chains from one sample sequenced in a study of OX40 agonist ivuxolimab in advanced cancers. Libraries were made using the immunoSEQ multiplex PCR assay. The immuneACCESS repertoire file appears here via TCRdb, limited to in-frame rearrangements. These files lack a portion of the clones; in checked studies, under half of the deficit traces to unresolved V genes, and the cause of the others is not known. A total of more than 45,000 clones appear in this sample, roughly 89% of them only once. 4.6% of the sample belongs to the ten largest clones. The sequenced sample was CD4+ or CD8+ T cells sorted from blood, obtained in a trial of the OX40 agonist ivuxolimab. The receptors were gathered from an adult with an advanced solid tumor such as melanoma, head and neck, liver or kidney cancer.

The chain employs TRBV14 and TRBJ2-7; D is unresolved. The CDR3 spans 11 residues. Germline V gene data show CDR1 as SGHDN and CDR2 as FVKESK. The germline V and J ends were trimmed by 5 bases and 2 bases, with 4 bases remaining between them. For the CDR3, the DNA is TGTGCCAGCAGCGCCACCTACGAGCAGTACTTC. The encoded protein is CASSATYEQYF.

The chain is built from TRBV5-1 and TRBJ2-1; D is perhaps TRBD1 (6 bases). The CDR3 has 13 amino acids. Germline loops: CDR1 SGHRS, CDR2 YFSETQ. Trimming removed 9 bases at V and 0 bases at J, with 10 bases between. The CDR3 DNA sequence: TGCGCCACGGCGGACAGCTCCTACAATGAGCAGTTCTTC. This encodes CATADSSYNEQFF.

V and J are TRBV25-1 and TRBJ2-7, with D perhaps given as TRBD1 or TRBD2 (6 bases each). Per germline, CDR1 MGHDK and CDR2 SYGVNS. This CDR3 comprises 14 residues. Trimming stripped 5 bases from V and 2 bases from J, with 13 bases between. CDR3 protein: CASSTSGEAYEQYF. CDR3 sequence (DNA): TGTGCCAGCAGTACCTCAGGGGAGGCCTACGAGCAGTACTTC.

The chain combines TRBV27 with TRBJ2-4, with D perhaps matching TRBD2 (7 bases). V lost 6 bases, J lost 2 bases, and 17 bases lay in between. Germline V gives CDR1 MNHEY, CDR2 SMNVEV (reference sequence). The CDR3 is made up of 16 amino acids. The CDR3 bases are TGTGCCAGCAGCTTGTGGGGGGGCGCGTCCAAAAACATTCAGTACTTC. It specifies CASSLWGGASKNIQYF.

CDR3 sequence (DNA): TGTGCCAGTAGTATAGATCCAGGCGGGGGGGCCCGGAACACCGGGGAGCTGTTTTTT. Translation: CASSIDPGGGARNTGELFF. The rearrangement joins TRBV19 to TRBJ2-2, with 9 nucleotides matching TRBD2. Germline V CDR1 and CDR2: LNHDA, SQIVND (reference sequence). Unmatched junction bases numbered 9, after V lost 0 bases and J lost 1 base. There are 19 residues in the CDR3.

The chain employs TRBV18 and TRBJ1-6; D is uncertain. Germline V CDR1 and CDR2: KGHSH, LQKENI. There are 15 residues in the CDR3. V gave up 2 bases and J gave up 10 bases, with 15 bases separating them. The CDR3 bases are TGTGCCAGCTCACCAGGTCCAGGTACTTGGTCACCCCTCCACTTT. Protein sequence: CASSPGPGTWSPLHF.

The chain recombines TRBV27 with TRBJ2-7; the D gene is possibly TRBD1 (7 bases). CDR1 and CDR2 (germline): MNHEY, SMNVEV (reference sequence). Trimming stripped 2 bases from V and 6 bases from J, with 14 bases between. The CDR3 consists of 14 residues. The CDR3, as DNA: TGTGCCAGCAGTTTAAGGCGGGACAGCCTCGAGCAGTACTTC. As protein: CASSLRRDSLEQYF.

The gene calls are TRBV5-1 and TRBJ2-2; no firm D call. Per germline, CDR1 SGHRS and CDR2 YFSETQ. V lost 3 bases and J 6 bases, leaving 9 bases between the germline ends. The CDR3 is 13 residues long. CDR3 protein: CASSSNRSGELFF. The CDR3 nucleotides are TGCGCCAGCAGCTCTAATAGATCCGGGGAGCTGTTTTTT.

The chain is built from TRBV6-5 and TRBJ2-5; 9 nucleotides line up with TRBD2. Trimming at V came to 0 bases and at J to 3 bases, leaving 2 bases not matched to a gene. Germline values: CDR1 MNHEY, CDR2 SVGAGI. CDR3 size: 15 residues. The CDR3 DNA reads as TGTGCCAGCAGTTACTCGGGACTAGCCGAAGAGACCCAGTACTTC. Translated, it gives CASSYSGLAEETQYF.

The J gene is TRBJ2-3, the V gene TRBV12-5, with D tentatively TRBD1 (6 bases). Between the trimmed V and J ends, which lost 4 bases and 0 bases, there was a span of 8 bases. Germline CDR1 and CDR2: LGHNT and FRNRAP. There are 14 residues in the CDR3. As DNA, the CDR3 is TGTGCTAGTGGTTGGCAGGGGAGCACAGATACGCAGTATTTT. It specifies CASGWQGSTDTQYF.

The chain joins TRBV19 to TRBJ1-1, with D hard to call. CDR3 length: 14 amino acids. Trimming pared 3 bases from V and 6 bases from J, leaving 14 bases between. From germline, CDR1 is LNHDA and CDR2 SQIVND (reference sequence). As DNA, the CDR3 is TGTGCCAGTAGTATTCGGGTTGATCGCGCTGAAGCTTTCTTT. It codes for CASSIRVDRAEAFF.

The gene calls are TRBV25-1 and TRBJ2-7; TRBD1 matches 10 bases. V lost 4 bases and J lost 3; bases outside the gene matches: 9. The CDR3 runs to 16 residues. CDR1 and CDR2 (germline): MGHDK, SYGVNS. CDR3 sequence reads: CASSGSGDRGIYEQYF. In nucleotides, the CDR3 is TGTGCCAGCAGTGGTTCTGGGGACAGGGGAATCTACGAGCAGTACTTC.

The rearrangement uses TRBV5-6 and TRBJ1-2; 10 nucleotides agree with TRBD1. The CDR3 is made up of 17 amino acids. The V segment lost 4 bases and the J segment 3 bases; nucleotides outside the gene matches: 12. The germline CDR1 and CDR2 sequences are SGHDT and YYEEEE. The CDR3 DNA reads as TGTGCCAGCAGCGGGACAGGGGAAGGAAAGGGTGACTATGGCTACACCTTC. It translates to CASSGTGEGKGDYGYTF. Full variable domain (rest looked up from reference TRBV5-6 and TRBJ1-2): DAGVTQSPTHLIKTRGQQVTLRCSPKSGHDTVSWYQQALGQGPQFIFQYYEEEERQRGNFPDRFSGHQFPNYSSELNVNALLLGDSALYLCASSGTGEGKGDYGYTFGSGTRLTVV.

The gene calls are TRBV6-4 and TRBJ2-5; 7 positions agree with TRBD2. CDR1 is MRHNA and CDR2 is SNTAGT in the germline V gene. The ends lost 6 bases at V and 2 bases at J; junction bases unmatched: 15. There are 17 residues in the CDR3. Here the CDR3 DNA reads TGTGCCAGCAGCCTTGGGGGGGGGACTGGCAAACAAGAGACCCAGTACTTC. It codes for CASSLGGGTGKQETQYF.

A single count supports this clone. The chain has TRBV2 and TRBJ2-3; 7 bases map to TRBD2. V trimming: 3 bases; J trimming: 4 bases; junction bases outside the gene matches: 7. The CDR3 is 15 residues long. Germline CDR1 reads SNHLY; CDR2 reads FYNNEI. The chain's CDR3 is CASSERTRWADTQYF. In DNA, the CDR3 is TGTGCCAGCAGTGAGCGGACTAGGTGGGCAGATACGCAGTATTTT.

The genes are TRBV10-3 and TRBJ2-2; the D is unclear. Germline values: CDR1 ENHRY, CDR2 SYGVKD. The CDR3 loop spans 13 amino acids. V was shortened by 6 bases and J by 0 bases, with 5 bases between the two germline ends. In DNA, the CDR3 is TGTGCCATCAGACACCCGAACACCGGGGAGCTGTTTTTT. Protein: CAIRHPNTGELFF.

This clone was counted a single time. At the DNA level, this CDR3 is encoded by other sequences in the same sample as well. This chain links TRBV27 with TRBJ1-1; no clear D gene. Trimming took off 1 base at V and 2 bases at J, with 8 bases between the two ends. Germline V CDR1 and CDR2: MNHEY, SMNVEV (reference sequence). This CDR3 spans 14 amino acids. The CDR3 spells CASSLFSKNTEAFF. The CDR3 DNA follows: TGTGCCAGCAGTTTATTTTCTAAAAACACTGAAGCTTTCTTT.

The rearrangement joins TRBV10-3 to TRBJ1-1, with D hard to call. Deletions cut 6 bases from V and 1 base from J, with 12 bases between. CDR1 is ENHRY, CDR2 SYGVKD, per germline. This CDR3 is 14 amino acids long. This chain's CDR3 is CAIRPSAGNTEAFF. CDR3 nucleotide sequence: TGTGCCATCAGGCCTTCTGCCGGGAACACTGAAGCTTTCTTT.

The chain employs TRBV6-1 and TRBJ2-3, with unresolved D. Trimming left V 2 bases short and J 2 bases short, with 14 bases between. CDR3 size: 16 residues. Germline CDR1 MNHNS, CDR2 SASEGT. The DNA for the CDR3 is TGTGCCAGCAGTGAATCTCACTACCCGATCACAGATACGCAGTATTTT. It specifies CASSESHYPITDTQYF.

This chain links TRBV5-5 with TRBJ2-3; either TRBD1 or TRBD2 may supply D (7 bases each). CDR3 length: 14 residues. V lost 8 bases to trimming and J lost 3 bases, with 16 bases between them. The germline V gene has CDR1 SGHKS and CDR2 YYEKEE (reference sequence). In nucleotides, the CDR3 is TGTGCCAGTCCAGGGGGTAGCGGGACAGATACGCAGTATTTT. Encoded protein: CASPGGSGTDTQYF. The full variable domain, with the rest looked up from reference TRBV5-5 and TRBJ2-3, is DAGVTQSPTHLIKTRGQQVTLRCSPISGHKSVSWYQQVLGQGPQFIFQYYEKEERGRGNFPDRFSARQFPNYSSELNVNALLLGDSALYLCASPGGSGTDTQYFGPGTRLTVL.

The chain recombines TRBV7-9 with TRBJ2-3; TRBD1 aligns across 7 bases. Germline V gene data show CDR1 as SEHNR and CDR2 as FQNEAQ (reference sequence). The CDR3 has 16 residues. Trimming cost V 5 bases and J 2 bases; bases outside gene matches: 10. The CDR3 nucleotides are TGTGCCAGCAGCCGCGAACAGGGGTCTTACACAGATACGCAGTATTTT. This codes for CASSREQGSYTDTQYF.

V usage is TRBV6-5 and J usage is TRBJ1-2, with no clear D. CDR3 size: 12 residues. CDR1 and CDR2 from the germline V gene are MNHEY and SVGAGI. V lost 10 bases to trimming and J lost 1 base, with 10 bases between them. The chain's CDR3 is CATRESNYGYTF. In DNA form, the CDR3 reads TGTGCCACGAGGGAGAGTAACTATGGCTACACCTTC.

This clone was seen once. The CDR3 sequence: CASSFQIRGVKNIQYF. The CDR3 region has the DNA TGTGCCAGCAGCTTTCAAATTCGGGGGGTCAAAAACATTCAGTACTTC. V gene TRBV5-4 combines with J gene TRBJ2-4, with 7 bases fitting TRBD2. Germline V CDR1 and CDR2: SGHNT, YYREEE (reference sequence). J was trimmed by 3 bases and V by 2 bases; bases with no gene match: 8. The length of the CDR3 is 16 residues. Full variable domain (outside the CDR3, taken from reference TRBV5-4 and TRBJ2-4): ETGVTQSPTHLIKTRGQQVTLRCSSQSGHNTVSWYQQALGQGPQFIFQYYREEENGRGNFPPRFSGLQFPNYSSELNVNALELDDSALYLCASSFQIRGVKNIQYFGAGTRLSVL.

The table lists this clone with a count of one. The junction and the germline gene differ at one end; a read error may be behind it. The V and J genes are TRBV7-7 and TRBJ2-1; tentatively, D is TRBD1 (6 bases). The CDR3 extends over 14 amino acids. Germline V gives CDR1 SSHAT, CDR2 FNYEAQ (reference sequence). CDR3 residues: CASSFKVGANEQFF. CDR3 nucleotide sequence: TGTGCTAGCAGCTTTAAAGTGGGGGCGAATGAGCAGTTCTTC.

J is TRBJ1-2 and V is TRBV4-1; weak D call: TRBD1 (5 bases). V gave up 0 bases and J gave up 2 bases, with 7 bases separating them. Looked up from germline, CDR1 is MGHRA and CDR2 is YSYEKL. The CDR3 sequence is 14 residues long. In nucleotides, the CDR3 is TGCGCCAGCAGCCAAGATGACAGCAACTATGGCTACACCTTC. Translated: CASSQDDSNYGYTF.

The rearrangement uses TRBV19 and TRBJ2-5; possible D gene TRBD1, 6 bases. Germline V gives CDR1 LNHDA, CDR2 SQIVND (reference sequence). This CDR3 has 14 amino acids. The V and J ends lost 7 bases and 4 bases respectively, with 16 bases between them. The CDR3 sequence: CASIGTGRTETQYF. CDR3 nucleotide sequence: TGTGCCAGTATAGGAACAGGGCGGACAGAGACCCAGTACTTC. Together with reference TRBV19 and TRBJ2-5, the CDR3 gives the full variable domain: DGGITQSPKYLFRKEGQNVTLSCEQNLNHDAMYWYRQDPGQGLRLIYYSQIVNDFQKGDIAEGYSVSREKKESFPLTVTSAQKNPTAFYLCASIGTGRTETQYFGPGTRLLVL.